This TCR beta chain is from a study of T cell repertoires in cytomegalovirus infection. The wider study: Public TCR beta signature analysis indicated the presence of both CMV infection and matching HLA type. Overall study results and limits: Carriers of CMV and the relevant HLA type were discriminated by public TCR beta frequency. The response measured ex vivo was dominated by TCR beta clonotypes (HLA-C-restricted and CMV-specific).

This clonotype appeared a few times. Its antigen is not identified. The CDR3 has 15 amino acids. The germline gives CDR1 MNHEY, CDR2 SMNVEV (reference sequence). Trimming removed 0 bases from V and 0 bases from J, with 8 bases in between. TCRdb re-analysed the reads in MiXCR, keeping a single row per CDR3 protein. The sample carries 740,000 or so distinct CDR3 sequences, roughly a third recorded once. Sequencing used PBMCs. The chain links TRBV27 to TRBJ1-1, with D unresolved. The source of this sequence is a human donor in good health (CMV status not recorded). Some clones in this sample may be carry-over from other donors' samples. CDR3 region: CASSLSAGMNTEAFF. CDR3 coding DNA: TGTGCCAGCAGTTTATCGGCAGGCATGAACACTGAAGCTTTCTTT.